The TCR beta chain described here comes from a study of cytomegalovirus exposure and HLA in healthy donors. General study findings and limits: Three of the chains that were CMV-associated were confirmed in vitro to be specific for CMV antigens. Despite most TCR sequences being rare, some public TCRs occurred in many donors.

Remarks on this clone: The antigen is unknown.

Some clones are missing from TCRdb's copy, which holds only in-frame ones; the method was immunoSEQ multiplex PCR. This table has 200,000 to 250,000 clones, around four fifths appearing once. The J segment lost 7 bases and the V segment lost 4 bases, leaving 7 bases of the junction unmatched. Germline V gives CDR1 SGHNT, CDR2 YYREEE (reference sequence). The CDR3 contains 15 residues. Sequenced: PBMCs. This clonotype was obtained from a woman under 30 in good health and CMV-seronegative. This chain joins TRBV5-4 and TRBJ2-2; 10 bases map to TRBD2. The CDR3, as DNA: TGTGCCAGCAGCCCTTGGGTAGCGGGAGGCGGGGAGCTGTTTTTT. Translated, it gives CASSPWVAGGGELFF.